This T cell receptor (beta chain) was sequenced in a study of blood T cell repertoires in COVID-19. Study at large: Acute and convalescent COVID-19 samples came from the United States, Italy and Spain.

Methods used by the authors: Researchers report that nucleated cell counts were estimated from reference gene primer amplification. Repertoires were generated with immunoSEQ multiplex PCR, while TCRdb's copy carries only in-frame clones and drops some. The V and J calls and clone size were taken over from that table, and D and trimming were inferred from the DNA. The top ten clones hold approximately 9.8% of a sample with roughly 100,000 clones, approximately 78% of them seen once. The CDR3 extends over 12 amino acids. In germline, CDR1 is SEHNR, CDR2 FQNEAQ (reference sequence). V lost 5 bases to trimming and J lost 13 bases, with 15 bases between them.

The chain employs TRBV7-9 and TRBJ1-5, with D unclear. Sequenced sample: peripheral blood. This clonotype originated in a man in his fifties or sixties with active or convalescent COVID-19. CDR3 DNA sequence: TGTGCCAGCAGCCCCCCAGCGGGCGCTCAGCATTTT. Its protein product is CASSPPAGAQHF.